This TCR beta chain was recorded in a study of blood T cell repertoires in COVID-19. Across the study: COVID-19 samples from acute and convalescent phases originated in the United States, Italy and Spain.

In the original workflow: Reference gene primer amplification gave nucleated cell count estimates. Some clones are missing from TCRdb's copy, which holds only in-frame ones; the method was immunoSEQ multiplex PCR. V and J calls and clone size are those listed in that table; D and trimming were worked out from the DNA. The profile shows 250,000 or so clones, 83% of them singletons. Recruits, aged roughly 18 to 95 years, lived in roughly 22 US areas. V lost 3 bases and J lost 0, with 17 bases in between. Germline-derived CDR1 and CDR2 are MDHEN and SYDVKM. CDR3 length: 17 amino acids. The receptor comes from a woman between 40 and 55 years old who had been exposed to COVID-19. The sample taken for sequencing was PBMCs or T cells enriched from blood (not recorded which). This chain uses TRBV28 with TRBJ1-1, with a tentative D call TRBD1 (5 bases). CDR3 DNA: TGTGCCAGCAGTTTCCTGAATTACGGACAAATGAACACTGAAGCTTTCTTT. Amino acids: CASSFLNYGQMNTEAFF.